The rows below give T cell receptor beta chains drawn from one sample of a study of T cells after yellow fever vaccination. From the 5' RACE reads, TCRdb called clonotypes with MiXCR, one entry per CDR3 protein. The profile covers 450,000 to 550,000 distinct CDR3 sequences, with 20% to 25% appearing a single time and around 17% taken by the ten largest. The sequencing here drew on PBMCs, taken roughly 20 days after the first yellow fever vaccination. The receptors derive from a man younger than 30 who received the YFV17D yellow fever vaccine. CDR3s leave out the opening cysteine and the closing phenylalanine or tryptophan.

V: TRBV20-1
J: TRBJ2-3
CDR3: SAIPGTGVKDTQY

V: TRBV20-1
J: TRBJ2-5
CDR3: SARDGRAGETQY

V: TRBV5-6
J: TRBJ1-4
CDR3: ASSARVWREEKLF

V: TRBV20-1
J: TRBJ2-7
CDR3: SARPETYEQY

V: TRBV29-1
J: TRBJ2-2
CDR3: SVEDRGVRTGELF

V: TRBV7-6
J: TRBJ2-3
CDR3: ASSRVAGTDTQY

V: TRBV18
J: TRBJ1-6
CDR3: ASSPGDLNSPLH

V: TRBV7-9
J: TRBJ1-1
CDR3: ASSLRLQGKAF

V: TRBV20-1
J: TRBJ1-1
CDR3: SASALGPLEKAF

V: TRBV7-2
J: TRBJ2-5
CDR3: ASSLVSLQQETQY

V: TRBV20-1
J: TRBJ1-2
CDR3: SASEGPNGYT

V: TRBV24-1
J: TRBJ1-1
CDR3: ATSDNWGTEAF

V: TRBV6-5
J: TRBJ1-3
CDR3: ASSYSMYGQSSGNTIY

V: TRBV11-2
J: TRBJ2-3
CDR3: ASGSSDHTDTQY

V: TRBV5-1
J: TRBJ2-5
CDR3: ASSLATGVRETQY

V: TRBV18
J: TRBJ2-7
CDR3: ASSPQGLGADEQY

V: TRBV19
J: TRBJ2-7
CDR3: ASSMDSGFSYEQY

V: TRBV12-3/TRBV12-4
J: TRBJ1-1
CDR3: ASSFISEAF

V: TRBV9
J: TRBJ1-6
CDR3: ASSVGALGQGYNSPLH

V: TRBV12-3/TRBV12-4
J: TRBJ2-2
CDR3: ASSLALRAGELF

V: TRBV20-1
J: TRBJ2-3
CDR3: SARDASGGADTQY

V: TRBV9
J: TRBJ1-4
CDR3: ASSAMGQVGEKLF

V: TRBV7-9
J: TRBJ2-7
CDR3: ASSLHGGGTASYEQY

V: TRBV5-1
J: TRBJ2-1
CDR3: ASRTSGVWNEQF

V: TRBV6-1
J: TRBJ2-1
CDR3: ASSPGGAGAASSYNEQF

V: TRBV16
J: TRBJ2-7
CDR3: ASSQSFLGLYEQY

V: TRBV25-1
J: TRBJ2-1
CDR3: ASRGVWENSYNEQF

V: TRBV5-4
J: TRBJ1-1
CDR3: ASSLHTEKAF

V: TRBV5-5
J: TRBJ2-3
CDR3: ASSWTWDTQY

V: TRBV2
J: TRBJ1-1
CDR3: ASTSIRGDTEAF

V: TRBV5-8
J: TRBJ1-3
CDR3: ASSFLGNTIY